This is a list of T cell receptor beta chains from one sample in a study of blood T cell repertoires in COVID-19. Measured with immunoSEQ multiplex PCR; TCRdb has only the in-frame clones, and not every one. This sample has some 65,000 clones; around 85% occur once, and the top ten carry more than 15%. Sequencing input: peripheral blood. These receptors were obtained from a man aged 40-49 years with COVID-19, enrolled during active disease. CDR3s include the opening cysteine and the closing phenylalanine or tryptophan. D genes are given only for firm matches. Expanded clones get a size class; other rows say once, few or many, or leave the size out.

abundance	d_gene	j_gene	v_gene	CDR3aa	CDR3nt
.	TRBD2	TRBJ2-3	TRBV9	CASTKTSGYTDTQYF	TGTGCCAGCACCAAGACTAGCGGATACACAGATACGCAGTATTTT
.	TRBD1	TRBJ1-2	TRBV6-4	CASSSRTGGYGYTF	TGTGCCAGCAGTAGTCGGACAGGGGGCTATGGCTACACCTTC
.	TRBD2	TRBJ2-3	TRBV11-2	CASSFASGGAPDTQYF	TGTGCCAGCAGCTTCGCTAGCGGGGGGGCCCCAGATACGCAGTATTTT
once	TRBD2	TRBJ2-3	TRBV2	CASSSGTSSVFTDTQYF	TGTGCCAGCAGTTCCGGGACTAGCAGTGTTTTCACAGATACGCAGTATTTT
once	.	TRBJ2-1	TRBV18	CASSLGLDMDEQFF	TGTGCCAGCTCTCTAGGACTGGATATGGATGAGCAGTTCTTC
.	TRBD2	TRBJ2-3	TRBV3-1/TRBV3-2	CASSQDLLAGGTDTQYF	TGTGCCAGCAGCCAAGATCTGCTAGCGGGGGGCACAGATACGCAGTATTTT
once	TRBD1	TRBJ1-2	TRBV5-4	CASSLGGQYNYGYTF	TGTGCCAGCAGCTTGGGGGGACAGTATAACTATGGCTACACCTTC
.	TRBD1	TRBJ1-1	TRBV19	CASSARQGELNTEAFF	TGTGCCAGTAGTGCACGACAGGGGGAATTGAACACTGAAGCTTTCTTT
.	TRBD2	TRBJ2-6	TRBV23-1	CASSQSGGVGSGANVLTF	TGCGCCAGCAGTCAATCCGGGGGGGTAGGCTCTGGGGCCAACGTCCTGACTTTC
.	.	TRBJ1-4	TRBV6-1	CASSEVWGVEKLFF	TGTGCCAGCAGTGAAGTATGGGGGGTCGAAAAACTGTTTTTT
.	.	TRBJ2-5	TRBV30	CACQTKGPETQYF	TGTGCCTGTCAGACGAAGGGGCCAGAGACCCAGTACTTC
.	TRBD2	TRBJ2-2	TRBV9	CASSAFGGANTGELFF	TGTGCCAGCAGCGCTTTTGGGGGGGCGAACACCGGGGAGCTGTTTTTT
.	.	TRBJ1-2	TRBV25-1	CASSELNRDYGYTF	TGTGCCAGCAGTGAATTAAACAGGGACTATGGCTACACCTTC
.	.	TRBJ2-1	TRBV6-5	CASRDPGLVIEQFF	TGTGCCAGCAGGGACCCGGGACTGGTGATTGAGCAGTTCTTC
.	TRBD2	TRBJ2-1	TRBV15	CATIAGGSYNEQFF	TGTGCCACTATAGCGGGGGGATCCTACAATGAGCAGTTCTTC
once	TRBD1	TRBJ1-5	TRBV7-9	CASSRGTGQIQPQHF	TGTGCCAGCAGCCGAGGGACAGGCCAGATTCAGCCCCAGCATTTT
.	.	TRBJ2-7	TRBV18	CASSPRGGPYEQYF	TGTGCCAGCTCTCCTAGGGGGGGCCCCTACGAGCAGTACTTC
once	TRBD2	TRBJ2-5	TRBV9	CASSVGLGRLAGETQYF	TGTGCCAGCAGCGTAGGACTAGGCCGACTAGCCGGGGAGACCCAGTACTTC
.	.	TRBJ2-2	TRBV5-1	CASSSVADSGELFF	TGCGCCAGCAGCTCCGTGGCGGACTCCGGGGAGCTGTTTTTT
once	.	TRBJ1-1	TRBV29-1	CSVEDRSRDLIMNTEAFF	TGCAGCGTTGAAGATCGATCGAGGGACTTAATCATGAACACTGAAGCTTTCTTT
.	.	TRBJ1-1	TRBV6-1	CASSDIGGTEAFF	TGTGCCAGCAGTGATATAGGGGGCACTGAAGCTTTCTTT
.	TRBD2	TRBJ2-6	TRBV6-4	CASSKGGSGANVLTF	TGTGCCAGCAGTAAGGGAGGGAGTGGGGCCAACGTCCTGACTTTC
.	TRBD1	TRBJ1-2	TRBV9	CASSPHTGGESNYGYTF	TGTGCCAGCAGCCCACACACAGGGGGCGAATCTAACTATGGCTACACCTTC
.	.	TRBJ1-1	TRBV3-1/TRBV3-2	CASSQDLTNSGRAFF	TGTGCCAGCAGCCAAGATCTTACGAATTCAGGGAGGGCTTTCTTT
.	TRBD1	TRBJ1-1	TRBV6-6	CASTQGDISAFF	TGTGCCAGCACACAGGGGGACATCTCAGCTTTCTTT
.	.	TRBJ1-2	TRBV4-1	CASSQETGPNYGYTF	TGCGCCAGCAGCCAAGAGACAGGTCCTAACTATGGCTACACCTTC
.	.	TRBJ1-1	TRBV6-6	CASSSRQVTEAFF	TGTGCCAGCAGTTCCCGACAGGTCACTGAAGCTTTCTTT
few	.	TRBJ1-1	TRBV3-1/TRBV3-2	CASSQRGGTEAFF	TGTGCCAGCAGCCAGAGGGGGGGCACTGAAGCTTTCTTT
.	.	TRBJ1-3	TRBV19	CASVRRGGGKSNTIYF	TGTGCCAGCGTTAGACGTGGCGGGGGGAAGTCCAACACCATATATTTT
.	TRBD2	TRBJ2-3	TRBV3-1/TRBV3-2	CASSQAWSGGVTDTQYF	TGTGCCAGCAGCCAAGCCTGGAGCGGGGGGGTCACAGATACGCAGTATTTT
.	TRBD2	TRBJ2-2	TRBV3-1/TRBV3-2	CASRRGGNTGELFF	TGTGCCAGCAGGCGGGGGGGTAACACCGGGGAGCTGTTTTTT
.	TRBD1	TRBJ1-3	TRBV27	CASRMGQKGNTIYF	TGTGCCAGCAGGATGGGACAGAAGGGAAACACCATATATTTT
.	TRBD1	TRBJ2-1	TRBV7-9	CASKKGQGSYNEQFF	TGTGCCAGCAAGAAAGGACAGGGCTCCTACAATGAGCAGTTCTTC
once	.	TRBJ1-6	TRBV6-4	CASRPDNRDNSPLHF	TGTGCCAGCCGCCCTGACAACCGAGATAATTCACCCCTCCACTTT
once	.	TRBJ2-1	TRBV9	CASSGSGNTYNEQFF	TGTGCCAGCAGCGGCTCCGGGAACACCTACAATGAGCAGTTCTTC
.	.	TRBJ1-1	TRBV11-2	CASSLGQNTEAFF	TGTGCCAGCAGCTTAGGACAGAACACTGAAGCTTTCTTT
.	.	TRBJ2-1	TRBV5-6	CASSPYSSYNEQFF	TGTGCCAGCAGCCCCTATAGCTCCTACAATGAGCAGTTCTTC
.	.	TRBJ1-1	TRBV6-5	CASSYSMFGDTEAFF	TGTGCCAGCAGTTACTCGATGTTCGGGGACACTGAAGCTTTCTTT
once	.	TRBJ1-2	TRBV9	CASSVVLGTEGYTF	TGTGCCAGCAGCGTAGTATTAGGGACTGAAGGCTACACCTTC
.	TRBD1	TRBJ2-5	TRBV18	CASSRYRGDQETQYF	TGTGCCAGCTCACGGTACAGGGGGGATCAAGAGACCCAGTACTTC
.	TRBD2	TRBJ2-7	TRBV7-2	CASSLPSQGGYEQYF	TGTGCCAGCAGCTTACCCTCGCAGGGAGGGTACGAGCAGTACTTC
.	.	TRBJ2-7	TRBV29-1	CSVEDRRGQSYEQYF	TGCAGCGTTGAAGATCGACGAGGACAGTCCTACGAGCAGTACTTC
.	TRBD2	TRBJ2-5	TRBV25-1	CASSETSGGIQETQYF	TGTGCCAGCAGTGAAACTAGCGGGGGGATCCAAGAGACCCAGTACTTC
.	TRBD1	TRBJ2-5	TRBV24-1	CATSGTGVVKTQYF	TGTGCCACCTCCGGGACAGGGGTTGTCAAGACCCAGTACTTC
.	.	TRBJ2-7	TRBV2	CASTASASYEQYF	TGTGCCAGCACCGCTAGCGCTTCCTACGAGCAGTACTTC
.	.	TRBJ1-2	TRBV28	CASSFSASRGYGYTF	TGTGCCAGCAGTTTCTCGGCATCTCGGGGCTATGGCTACACCTTC
.	TRBD1	TRBJ1-1	TRBV9	CASSGRQGIAEAFF	TGTGCCAGCAGCGGAAGACAGGGGATCGCTGAAGCTTTCTTT
.	.	TRBJ2-2	TRBV30	CAWSLNTVAGELFF	TGTGCCTGGAGTCTTAATACAGTGGCCGGGGAGCTGTTTTTT
.	.	TRBJ1-1	TRBV11-2	CASSLIEDTEAFF	TGTGCCAGCAGCTTAATAGAGGACACTGAAGCTTTCTTT
few	TRBD2	TRBJ2-7	TRBV10-3	CAITGGAEQYF	TGTGCCATCACGGGGGGGGCCGAGCAGTACTTC
.	TRBD1	TRBJ1-3	TRBV7-8	CASSLADGGDRFSTIYF	TGTGCCAGCAGCTTAGCGGACGGCGGGGACAGGTTTAGCACCATATATTTT
.	TRBD1	TRBJ1-3	TRBV6-5	CASRSDRAGNTIYF	TGTGCCAGCAGATCAGACAGGGCTGGAAACACCATATATTTT
.	TRBD2	TRBJ2-1	TRBV5-4	CASSSGTSDYNEQFF	TGTGCCAGCAGCTCCGGGACTAGCGACTACAATGAGCAGTTCTTC
.	.	TRBJ1-2	TRBV27	CASSSGMGGYTF	TGTGCCAGCAGCTCCGGGATGGGAGGCTACACCTTC
.	.	TRBJ1-4	TRBV5-5	CASSLSPQLHNNEKLFF	TGTGCCAGCAGCTTGTCACCGCAACTGCATAATAATGAAAAACTGTTTTTT